This T cell receptor (beta chain) was observed in a study of beta chain features in type 1 diabetes. Investigators reverse transcribed all isolated RNA, so they sequenced expressed TCRB transcripts. Measured with immunoSEQ multiplex PCR; TCRdb has only the in-frame clones, and not every one. Of 680,000 or so clones in the sample, around 15% are singletons; the top ten hold around 0.095%. Study findings and constraints: Across patients, naive, central memory and Treg TCRB repertoires exhibited apparently greater similarity than was observed across healthy donors.

Concerning this clone: What it recognizes is unknown.

The CDR3 is 16 amino acids. Trimming took off 0 bases at V and 4 bases at J, with 15 bases between the two ends. Germline CDR1 MNHEY, CDR2 SVGAGI. Specimen: naive CD4+ T cells from blood. The receptor was derived from a man aged 18 to 35 in good health. The rearrangement links TRBV6-5 to TRBJ1-2, with D unresolved. The chain's CDR3 is CASSYSKSNGVYGYTF. The CDR3 DNA reads as TGTGCCAGCAGTTACTCGAAGAGTAATGGGGTCTATGGCTACACCTTC.